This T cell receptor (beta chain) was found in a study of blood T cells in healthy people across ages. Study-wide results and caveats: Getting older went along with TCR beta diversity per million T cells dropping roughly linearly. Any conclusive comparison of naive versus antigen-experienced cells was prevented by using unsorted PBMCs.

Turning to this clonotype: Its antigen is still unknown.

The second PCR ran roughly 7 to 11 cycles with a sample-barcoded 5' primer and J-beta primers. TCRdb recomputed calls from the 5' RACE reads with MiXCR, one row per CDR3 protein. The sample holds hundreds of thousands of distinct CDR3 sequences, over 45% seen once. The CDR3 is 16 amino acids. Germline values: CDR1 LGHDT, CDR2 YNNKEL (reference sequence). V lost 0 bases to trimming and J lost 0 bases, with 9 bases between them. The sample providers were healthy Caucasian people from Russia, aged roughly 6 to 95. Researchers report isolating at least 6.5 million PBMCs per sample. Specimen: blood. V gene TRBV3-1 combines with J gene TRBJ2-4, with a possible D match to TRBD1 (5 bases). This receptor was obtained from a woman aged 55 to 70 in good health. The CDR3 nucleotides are TGTGCCAGCAGCCAAGATGACAGCCTAGCCAAAAACATTCAGTACTTC. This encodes CASSQDDSLAKNIQYF.